These T cell receptor beta chains were read from a single sample in a study of blood T cell repertoires in COVID-19. Produced via immunoSEQ multiplex PCR; TCRdb's table is partial and in-frame only. The table has about 140,000 clones, roughly 86% seen once. The sequenced sample was peripheral blood. Receptors were obtained from a middle-aged man with active or convalescent COVID-19. CDR3s include the opening cysteine and the closing phenylalanine or tryptophan. The D gene is left open where the match is weak. Some rows mark clone size as missing; the rest say once, few, many or name a class of expanded clone.

-	TRBV2	TRBJ1-5	TRBD1	TGTGCCAGCAGCGCGGGACAGAATAGCAATCAGCCCCAGCATTTT	CASSAGQNSNQPQHF
-	TRBV6-1	TRBJ2-4	-	TGTGCCAGCAGTGAATCGTTGAGCATGACCGCCAGGAACATTCAGTACTTC	CASSESLSMTARNIQYF
-	TRBV13	TRBJ1-5	-	TGTGCCAGCAGCTTTGGGACTACGGATCAGCCCCAGCATTTT	CASSFGTTDQPQHF
once	TRBV6-2/TRBV6-3	TRBJ2-2	-	TGTGCCAGCAGTTACGGGGGAGGAGGGTCCGGGGAGCTGTTTTTT	CASSYGGGGSGELFF
-	TRBV10-3	TRBJ1-6	TRBD1	TGTGCCATCAGCCGGGACAGGGATAATTCACCCCTCCACTTT	CAISRDRDNSPLHF
-	TRBV4-1	TRBJ1-1	TRBD1	TGCGCCAGCAGCCTGACAGGGGGCGGGAACACTGAAGCTTTCTTT	CASSLTGGGNTEAFF
-	TRBV6-5	TRBJ2-2	-	TGTGCCAGCAGTCAGACAGGCCACGGGGAGCTGTTTTTT	CASSQTGHGELFF
-	TRBV9	TRBJ2-7	TRBD1	TGTGCCAGCAGTGGGACAGGATCCTACGAGCAGTACTTC	CASSGTGSYEQYF
-	TRBV28	TRBJ2-3	TRBD2	TGTGCCAGCAGTTTCCCCGGGACTAGCGGGAGTAGAGATACGCAGTATTTT	CASSFPGTSGSRDTQYF
-	TRBV20-1	TRBJ2-3	-	TGCAGTGCTAGTAACCCGACAGTGAGCACAGATACGCAGTATTTT	CSASNPTVSTDTQYF
-	TRBV4-2	TRBJ2-2	TRBD2	TGTGCCAGCAGCCGAAAATTGGGACTAGCTGTGGGGACCGGGGAGCTGTTTTTT	CASSRKLGLAVGTGELFF
-	TRBV7-2	TRBJ2-7	TRBD1	TGTGCCAGCAGCTCCAGGGGGCAGGGCCAGGGCCGGGGTTGGGAGCAGTACTTC	CASSSRGQGQGRGWEQYF
-	TRBV5-4	TRBJ2-1	-	TGTGCCAGCAGCTTCACAGGGAGCTCCTACAATGAGCAGTTCTTC	CASSFTGSSYNEQFF
-	TRBV27	TRBJ2-1	TRBD2	TGTGCCAGCAGCTCCAGACTAGCGGCTAATGAGCAGTTCTTC	CASSSRLAANEQFF
-	TRBV9	TRBJ2-5	-	TGTGCCAGCAGCGTAGACTCGGGGCAAGAGACCCAGTACTTC	CASSVDSGQETQYF
-	TRBV11-3	TRBJ2-1	TRBD2	TGTGCCAGCAGCCGGCGGGGTAGCGGGAGGGCCAAATTAGGTGAGCAGTTCTTC	CASSRRGSGRAKLGEQFF
-	TRBV7-3	TRBJ1-1	-	TGTGCCAGCAGCTTAACGAGCTCAGACAGGTCCGAGGCTTTCTTT	CASSLTSSDRSEAFF
-	TRBV6-5	TRBJ2-1	-	TGTGCCAGCAGCACGACTATACACTCCTACAATGAGCAGTTCTTC	CASSTTIHSYNEQFF